The present TCR beta chain was sequenced within a study of T cells in Graves' hyperthyroidism and ophthalmopathy. Background on the study: Peripheral blood sampling occurred at initial diagnosis, before any treatment. Study-wide points: Blood also carried most thyroid clonotypes expanded above 0.001.

TCR beta CDR3 regions were amplified from RNA transcripts. In the first-round RT-PCR of the TCR CDR3, the HTBI primer set was used. In TCRdb, the multiplex PCR reads were re-called with MiXCR into one record per CDR3 protein. The repertoire has hundreds of thousands of distinct CDR3 sequences, 30% to 40% of them found once; the top ten carry about a third. Worth noting for this clonotype: Its matching antigen is unknown.

The trim removed 6 bases at V and 4 bases at J, leaving 11 bases unmatched. This CDR3 has 14 amino acids. Germline lookup yields CDR1 SQVTM and CDR2 ANQGSEA. What was sequenced was blood. The clonotype was recovered from a woman between 35 and 50 years old with Graves' hyperthyroidism. The V gene is TRBV29-1, the J gene TRBJ2-5; 7 nucleotides agree with TRBD2. CDR3 region: CSVTVGGPGETQYF. The CDR3 DNA follows: TGCAGCGTCACGGTGGGAGGGCCAGGAGAGACCCAGTACTTC.